This entry concerns a single T cell receptor beta chain. Its specificity is unknown. In TCRdb, the 5' RACE reads were re-called with MiXCR into one record per CDR3 protein. The sample yields 500,000 to 650,000 distinct CDR3 sequences, roughly 13% seen once. Germline CDR1 LGHNA, CDR2 YSLEER. The CDR3 runs 17 residues. V shed 0 bases, J shed 7 bases, and the junction held 10 bases outside the gene matches. This record comes from a study of T cells after yellow fever vaccination. Study summary: When fractions had low cell numbers, they were prepared with SMART-Seq v4 Ultra Low Input.

Study conclusions and caveats: Abundant bulk-population clonotypes could contaminate the FACS-sorted repertoires.

Specimen: PBMCs, collected on the day of the yellow fever booster vaccination. The TCR sequence derives from a young man who received the YFV17D yellow fever vaccine. V is TRBV4-3 and J is TRBJ2-1, with 9 bases that match TRBD2. CDR3 DNA sequence: TGCGCCAGCAGCCAAGATGGGGCGGGAGGGCCGGAGAATGAGCAGTTCTTC. Translated, it gives CASSQDGAGGPENEQFF.